This T cell receptor (beta chain) came from a study of T cells in Graves' hyperthyroidism and ophthalmopathy (dated by TCRdb to the late 2010s). Turning to the overall study: A discovery cohort of fewer than 110 patients, roughly 40 with Graves' ophthalmopathy and 57 with stable Graves' hyperthyroidism, was used to find distinguishing TCR V-J signatures. Prospective prediction of ophthalmopathy was tested in an independent validation cohort of fewer than 20 hyperthyroidism patients and 17 patients who later progressed to ophthalmopathy. For training and testing, the roughly 97 patients in the discovery cohort were randomly divided in a 7:3 ratio. The paper reports TCR Vbeta CDR3 sequencing of 140 or so peripheral blood samples: some 44 ophthalmopathy, about 75 hyperthyroidism and some 17 progressor patients. After sampling, hyperthyroidism patients received methimazole starting at 30 mg daily, and ophthalmopathy patients received high-dose intravenous methylprednisolone. In roughly six Graves' hyperthyroidism patients, the study also compared T-cell repertoires from thyroid tissue with T-cell repertoires from blood.

What the research found in general, with its limitations: Sample size was not statistically predetermined, and investigators were not blinded to group allocation. In validation, progression to ophthalmopathy was predicted by the model with 70.59% sensitivity and approximately 78% specificity, a median of roughly 6 months before onset. Most expanded thyroid clonotypes (frequency above 0.001) were also detected in blood, a finding suggesting that blood repertoires may reflect thyroid immune responses. Ophthalmopathy was separated from stable hyperthyroidism by a 13 V-J signature model, with approximately 89% sensitivity and just over 81% specificity obtained in cross-validation and 80%/75% obtained in testing.

The TCR beta CDR3 regions were amplified from the RNA transcripts. For the first round of RT-PCR on the TCR CDR3, the HTBI primer set was used together with the Qiagen OneStep RT-PCR kit. A second multiplex PCR round built the libraries, followed by size selection and purification. Sequencing of the libraries was done on an Illumina HiSeq2000 using paired-end 100 bp reads. Turning to the authors' computational methods: SOAPnuke was used to process the raw data, with reads discarded if the reads contained adapters or uncalled bases, had a mean Phred below 15, or lacked an exact constant-primer or identifier match. COPE v1.2.5 was used to merge high-quality paired reads, and clonotypes were defined as unique nucleotide sequences. MiTCR v1.1 was used to align clonotypes to the IMGT TRBV, TRBD and TRBJ reference segments. The analysis included only V-J combinations with a frequency above 0.0001, which together covered approximately 99% of the repertoires. The TCS score was defined as the ratio of F50 (clonal expansion) to E x V (chaos), calculated using BLOSUM62-based TCRdist between CDR3 peptides within each V-J. Welch's t-statistics and random forest reduced around 520 V-J features to under 15, which were used in a naive Bayes classifier (R e1071). TCRdb reprocessed the public reads (quality trimming at Q25 with fastp, clone calling with MiXCR) and kept in-frame beta chains. For every CDR3 protein sequence, its rows merge into one entry that carries the most common genes and DNA. For this entry, the V and J calls and clone size follow TCRdb and not the study's own pipeline. The sample table shows 600,000 or so distinct CDR3 sequences, and around 45% are seen once. 8.2% of the sample goes to the ten largest clones.

On this clonotype: No antigen is known for it. No base-level quality is on record; no much larger clone is a single base apart.

For CDR1 and CDR2, the germline V gene (reference sequence) lists SGHAT and FQDESV. From cysteine to phenylalanine, the CDR3 is 14 amino acids long. Only the CDR3 DNA stays, 42 bases, in frame from base 1. Relative to germline, V is 7 bases shorter and J is 4 bases shorter, with 13 bases between their ends. A patient counted as having stable Graves' hyperthyroidism if no progression to ophthalmopathy occurred over 18 months of follow-up. The hyperthyroidism patients were between 18 and 65 years old and newly diagnosed, with a disease duration of less than 2 months. Patients with uncontrolled infections, other autoimmune diseases, pregnancy or lactation were excluded. Clinical symptoms, serum thyroxine and TRAb, thyroid ultrasound, and orbital computed tomography formed the basis for the diagnoses. Trizol reagent was used to extract total RNA, and RNA quality was then checked on an Agilent 2100 Bioanalyzer.

This chain is built from TRBV11-1 and TRBJ2-2, and perhaps TRBD2 as D gene, on 6 matching bases. This clonotype was sampled from a woman in her late teens or twenties with Graves' hyperthyroidism. Donor details come from another sample of the same person, matched by shared clones. Sample: peripheral blood or thyroid tissue (not recorded which). The nucleotide sequence is TGTGCCAGCAACCCGGGACTCATCACCGGGGAGCTGTTTTTT. Its protein product is CASNPGLITGELFF.